This TCR beta chain comes out of a study of T cells after yellow fever vaccination. TCRdb used MiXCR to reprocess the 5' RACE reads, holding one entry per CDR3 protein. The data contain roughly 180,000 distinct CDR3 sequences, about 6% of them singletons. This CDR3 has 14 amino acids. Germline V gives CDR1 ENHRY, CDR2 SYGVKD. V lost 2 bases and J lost 4, with 9 bases in between. This clonotype showed up just a few times. The TCR sequence derives from a man between 18 and 29 years old who received the YFV17D yellow fever vaccine. The sequences come from CD4+ T cells sorted from PBMCs, collected on the day of the first yellow fever vaccination. The genes are TRBV10-3 and TRBJ1-3; D possibly corresponds to TRBD1 (5 bases). This chain's CDR3 is CAISEAGSGNTIYF. CDR3 nucleotides: TGTGCCATCAGTGAGGCAGGGTCCGGAAACACCATATATTTT.